A selection of T cell receptor beta chains follows, all from one sample in a study of T cell repertoires in cytomegalovirus infection. TCRdb redid the calling of the reads with MiXCR, one entry per CDR3 protein. The sample shows roughly 230,000 distinct CDR3 sequences, approximately 13% of them seen only once. The material sequenced was PBMCs. These receptors came from a human donor in good health (CMV status not recorded). Some clones in this sample may be carry-over from other donors' samples. Each CDR3 is given without its conserved first and last residue. The order of the fields is J gene, V gene, CDR3 protein.

>TRBJ2-7|TRBV7-2
ASSVSGTSGRSSYEQY
>TRBJ2-6|TRBV6-5
ASISPSGANVLT
>TRBJ2-7|TRBV20-1
SASLPAGTGAYEQY
>TRBJ2-7|TRBV19
ATLRTDPYEQY
>TRBJ2-5|TRBV7-2
ASSHNGETQY
>TRBJ1-2|TRBV29-1
SVGQPGGYT
>TRBJ2-3|TRBV11-3
ASSMTSGGDADTQY
>TRBJ1-1|TRBV27
ASSSNKGGTEAF
>TRBJ1-1|TRBV6-2/TRBV6-3
AGSYSSTVEAF
>TRBJ2-7|TRBV6-5
ASSSYRGTYEQY
>TRBJ1-1|TRBV20-1
SARFRDRGSTEAF
>TRBJ2-5|TRBV20-1
SAREGGSGRAGETQY
>TRBJ1-1|TRBV28
ASSDGIPVTF
>TRBJ2-2|TRBV7-2
ASSSGTANTGELF
>TRBJ1-6|TRBV20-1
SARTDRNSPLH
>TRBJ1-5|TRBV12-3/TRBV12-4
ASTSSSDVYNQPQH
>TRBJ2-1|TRBV7-8
ASSPPLRLRGNEQF
>TRBJ1-2|TRBV12-3/TRBV12-4
ASSGQGHYGYT
>TRBJ2-2|TRBV4-1
ASSQSPLGTSGTNTGELF
>TRBJ2-7|TRBV5-1
ASTLGHRGTYEQY
>TRBJ2-2|TRBV7-3
ASSLSSGGNTGELF
>TRBJ1-1|TRBV24-1
ATRWGGEAF
>TRBJ1-6|TRBV10-3
AISGGRESPLH
>TRBJ2-7|TRBV7-8
ASSQRQVPYEQY
>TRBJ2-2|TRBV6-2/TRBV6-3
ASSYRGAYTGELF
>TRBJ1-2|TRBV19
ASSISGTTPNYGYT
>TRBJ2-2|TRBV24-1
ATSDSTVQNTGELF
>TRBJ1-3|TRBV29-1
SVVASSGNTIY
>TRBJ2-1|TRBV15
ATSRDTQRYNEQF
>TRBJ1-1|TRBV4-2
ASSQVGGSNTEAF
>TRBJ2-1|TRBV6-4
ASGTANGEQF
>TRBJ2-1|TRBV29-1
SVGSAGGSYNEQF
>TRBJ2-5|TRBV28
ASTGGVQETQY
>TRBJ2-1|TRBV20-1
SASISRASSYNEQF
>TRBJ1-1|TRBV4-3
ASSQEGVNTEAF
>TRBJ1-1|TRBV29-1
SARGVTGRTEAF
>TRBJ2-1|TRBV10-3
AISEKERLAGFEQF
>TRBJ2-7|TRBV12-3/TRBV12-4
ASSRQYEQY
>TRBJ2-7|TRBV14
ASSLDRESYEQY
>TRBJ2-3|TRBV2
ASSEDAGPDTQY